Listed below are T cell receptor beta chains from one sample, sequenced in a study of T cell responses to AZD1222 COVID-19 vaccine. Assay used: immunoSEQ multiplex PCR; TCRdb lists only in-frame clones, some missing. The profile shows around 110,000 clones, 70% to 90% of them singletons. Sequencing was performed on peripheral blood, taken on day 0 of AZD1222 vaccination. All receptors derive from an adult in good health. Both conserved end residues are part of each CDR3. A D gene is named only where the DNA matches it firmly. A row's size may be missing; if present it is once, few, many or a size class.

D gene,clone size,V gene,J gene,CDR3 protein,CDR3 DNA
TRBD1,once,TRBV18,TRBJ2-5,CASSPGQAETQYF,TGTGCCAGCTCACCAGGACAGGCAGAGACCCAGTACTTC
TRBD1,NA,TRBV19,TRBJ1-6,CASNPRTGMESPLHF,TGTGCCAGTAATCCGAGGACAGGGATGGAGTCACCCCTCCACTTT
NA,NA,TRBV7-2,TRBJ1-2,CAPDSGGGYTF,TGTGCCCCGGACAGCGGAGGTGGCTACACCTTC
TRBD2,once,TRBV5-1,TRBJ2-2,CASSLEVGRGVGELFF,TGCGCCAGCAGCTTGGAGGTCGGGAGGGGAGTCGGGGAGCTGTTTTTT
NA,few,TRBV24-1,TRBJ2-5,CATSDYGVETQYF,TGTGCCACCAGTGACTACGGAGTTGAGACCCAGTACTTC
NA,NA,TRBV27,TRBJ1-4,CASSLSIRDATNEKLFF,TGTGCCAGCAGTTTATCGATCAGAGATGCAACTAATGAAAAACTGTTTTTT
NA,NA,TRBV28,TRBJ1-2,CASSSAGSGPPNYGYTF,TGTGCCAGCAGTTCCGCGGGCTCCGGGCCCCCTAACTATGGCTACACCTTC
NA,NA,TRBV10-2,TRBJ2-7,CASSEYRVPYEQYF,TGCGCCAGCAGTGAGTATAGAGTCCCCTACGAGCAGTACTTC
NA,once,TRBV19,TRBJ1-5,CASSRMGQPQHF,TGTGCCAGTAGTAGGATGGGCCAGCCCCAGCATTTT
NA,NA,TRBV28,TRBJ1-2,CASEGTVEEGYTF,TGTGCCAGCGAAGGGACGGTGGAGGAAGGCTACACCTTC
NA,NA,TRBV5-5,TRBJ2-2,CASSPSQAGGELFF,TGTGCCAGCAGCCCCAGTCAGGCTGGCGGGGAGCTGTTTTTT
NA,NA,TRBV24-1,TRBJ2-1,CATSEVGTTRNEQFF,TGTGCCACCAGTGAAGTTGGGACGACAAGGAATGAGCAGTTCTTC
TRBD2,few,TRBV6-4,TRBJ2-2,CASSIFSGMNTGELFF,TGTGCCAGCAGTATTTTTAGCGGGATGAACACCGGGGAGCTGTTTTTT
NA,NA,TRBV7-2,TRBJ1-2,CASSSAQGRLYGYTF,TGTGCCAGCAGCTCGGCGCAGGGTCGTCTCTATGGCTACACCTTC
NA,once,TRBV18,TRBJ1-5,CASSPQRPPNQPQHF,TGTGCCAGCTCACCTCAGCGGCCCCCCAACCAGCCCCAGCATTTT
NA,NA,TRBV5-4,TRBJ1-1,CASSLGQTNTEAFF,TGTGCCAGCAGCTTGGGGCAGACGAACACTGAAGCTTTCTTT
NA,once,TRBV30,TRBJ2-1,CAWISRAPRREQFF,TGTGCCTGGATTAGCCGGGCGCCTCGGAGGGAGCAGTTCTTC
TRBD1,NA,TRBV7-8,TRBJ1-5,CASSLEGQSSNQPQHF,TGTGCCAGCAGCTTAGAGGGACAGAGTAGCAATCAGCCCCAGCATTTT
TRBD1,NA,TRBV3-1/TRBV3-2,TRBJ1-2,CASRGQGFGGYTF,TGTGCCAGCAGGGGACAGGGTTTCGGTGGCTACACCTTC
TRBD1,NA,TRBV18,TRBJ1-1,CASSPSRQGWMNTEAFF,TGTGCCAGCTCACCAAGCAGACAGGGGTGGATGAACACTGAAGCTTTCTTT
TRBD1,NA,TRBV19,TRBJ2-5,CASSTGQAEETQYF,TGTGCCAGTAGTACTGGACAGGCTGAAGAGACCCAGTACTTC
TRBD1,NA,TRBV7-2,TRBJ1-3,CASSSGQGSSGNTIYF,TGTGCCAGCAGCTCGGGACAGGGGAGCTCTGGAAACACCATATATTTT
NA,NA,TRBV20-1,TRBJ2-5,CNNQETQYF,TGCAATAACCAAGAGACCCAGTACTTC
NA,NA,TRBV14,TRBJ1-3,CASSQLPLGDTIYF,TGTGCCAGCAGCCAACTACCACTCGGGGACACCATATATTTT
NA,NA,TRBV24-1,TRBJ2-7,CATRSSGKSEQYF,TGTGCCACCAGGTCGTCAGGGAAATCCGAGCAGTACTTC
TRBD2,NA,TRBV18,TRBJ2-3,CASSRPSGRVDTQYF,TGTGCCAGCTCACGTCCTAGCGGGAGGGTGGATACGCAGTATTTT
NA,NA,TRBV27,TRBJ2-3,CASSIGGGTDTQYF,TGTGCCAGCAGTATAGGGGGAGGGACAGATACGCAGTATTTT
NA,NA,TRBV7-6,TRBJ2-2,CASSVSGLAGTGELFF,TGTGCCAGCAGCGTTTCGGGGCTAGCCGGCACCGGGGAGCTGTTTTTT
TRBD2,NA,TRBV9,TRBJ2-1,CASSVMASGYNEQFF,TGTGCCAGCAGCGTAATGGCTAGCGGATACAATGAGCAGTTCTTC
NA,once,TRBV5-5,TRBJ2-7,CASSLYPGRVEQYF,TGTGCCAGCAGCTTGTACCCAGGACGGGTCGAGCAGTACTTC
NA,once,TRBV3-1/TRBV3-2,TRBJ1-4,CASSQGGAATNEKLFF,TGTGCCAGCAGCCAAGGAGGGGCTGCAACTAATGAAAAACTGTTTTTT
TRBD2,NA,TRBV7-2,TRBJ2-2,CASSTGLAGTGELFF,TGTGCCAGCTCAACAGGACTAGCGGGCACCGGGGAGCTGTTTTTT
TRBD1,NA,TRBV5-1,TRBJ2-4,CASSLLPGQGKNIQYF,TGCGCCAGCAGCTTACTTCCGGGACAGGGGAAAAACATTCAGTACTTC
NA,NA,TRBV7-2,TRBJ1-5,CASSSSGNSNQPQHF,TGTGCCAGCAGCTCGTCGGGCAATAGCAATCAGCCCCAGCATTTT
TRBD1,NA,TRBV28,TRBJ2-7,CASSLSQGAKGFDEQYF,TGTGCCAGCAGTTTATCCCAGGGGGCGAAAGGTTTTGACGAGCAGTACTTC
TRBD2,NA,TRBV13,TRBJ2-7,CASSVIAGTSGTSPHEQYF,TGTGCCAGCAGCGTCATTGCCGGGACTAGCGGGACGTCCCCGCACGAGCAGTACTTC
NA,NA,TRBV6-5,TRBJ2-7,CASSSGRYEQYF,TGTGCCAGCAGCTCTGGCCGTTACGAGCAGTACTTC
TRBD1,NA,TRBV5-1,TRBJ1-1,CASSLTGTATLEAFF,TGCGCCAGCAGCTTAACCGGGACAGCTACTCTTGAAGCTTTCTTT
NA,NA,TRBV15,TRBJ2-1,CATSRDSGGNEQFF,TGTGCCACCAGCAGAGATAGCGGAGGGAATGAGCAGTTCTTC
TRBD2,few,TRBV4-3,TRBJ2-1,CASSRSTSGAYNEQFF,TGCGCCAGCAGCCGATCGACTAGCGGGGCCTACAATGAGCAGTTCTTC
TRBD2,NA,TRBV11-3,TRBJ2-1,CASSTGLAGGLEFF,TGTGCCAGCAGCACCGGACTAGCGGGAGGACTGGAGTTCTTC
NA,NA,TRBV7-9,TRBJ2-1,CASSLRADSYNEQFF,TGTGCCAGCAGCTTACGGGCAGACTCCTACAATGAGCAGTTCTTC
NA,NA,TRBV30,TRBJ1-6,CAWNDVSPLHF,TGTGCCTGGAACGATGTTTCACCCCTCCACTTT
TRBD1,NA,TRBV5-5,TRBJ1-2,CASRRTGGPYGYTF,TGTGCCAGCAGACGGACAGGGGGCCCCTATGGCTACACCTTC
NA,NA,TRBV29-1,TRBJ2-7,CSVEDPGLSYEQYF,TGCAGCGTTGAAGATCCGGGACTCTCCTACGAGCAGTACTTC
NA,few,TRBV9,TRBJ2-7,CASSHEGGSHEQYF,TGTGCCAGCAGCCACGAGGGGGGGTCGCACGAGCAGTACTTC